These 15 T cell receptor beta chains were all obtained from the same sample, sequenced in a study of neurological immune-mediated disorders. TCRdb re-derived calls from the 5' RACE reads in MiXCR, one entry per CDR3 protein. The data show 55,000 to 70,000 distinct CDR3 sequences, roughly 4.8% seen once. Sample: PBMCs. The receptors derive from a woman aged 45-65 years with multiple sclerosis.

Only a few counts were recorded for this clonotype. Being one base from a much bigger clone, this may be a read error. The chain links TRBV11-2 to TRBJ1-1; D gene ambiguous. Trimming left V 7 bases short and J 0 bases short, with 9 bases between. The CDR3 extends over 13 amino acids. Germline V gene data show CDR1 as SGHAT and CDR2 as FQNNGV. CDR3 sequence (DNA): TGTGCCAGCACGCGGAAGATGAACACTGAAGCTTTCTTT. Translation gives CASTRKMNTEAFF.

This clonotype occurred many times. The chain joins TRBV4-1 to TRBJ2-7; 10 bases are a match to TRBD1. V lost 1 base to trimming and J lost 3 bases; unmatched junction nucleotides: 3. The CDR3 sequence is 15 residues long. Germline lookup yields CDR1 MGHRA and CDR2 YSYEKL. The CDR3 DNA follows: TGCGCCAGCAGCCAAGCAGGACAGGGGGACTACGAGCAGTACTTC. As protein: CASSQAGQGDYEQYF.

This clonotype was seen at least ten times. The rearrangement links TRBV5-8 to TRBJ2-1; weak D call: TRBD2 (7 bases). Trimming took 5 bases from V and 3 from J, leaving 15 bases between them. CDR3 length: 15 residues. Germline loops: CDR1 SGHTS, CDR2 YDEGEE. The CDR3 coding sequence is TGTGCCAGCAGTGAACGGGGGGCGATCTACAATGAGCAGTTCTTC. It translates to CASSERGAIYNEQFF.

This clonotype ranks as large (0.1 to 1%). The CDR3 loop reads CASSQGQGDQETQYF. CDR3 DNA: TGTGCCAGCAGCCAAGGGCAGGGGGATCAAGAGACCCAGTACTTC. The gene calls are TRBV3-1 and TRBJ2-5; the match to TRBD1 covers 7 bases. CDR3 length equals 15 residues. Germline assignment: CDR1 LGHDT and CDR2 YNNKEL (reference sequence). The J segment lost 2 bases and the V segment lost 1 base, leaving 4 bases of the junction unmatched.

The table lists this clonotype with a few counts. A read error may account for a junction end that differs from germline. The CDR3 sequence: CASSLYHINSPLNF. The CDR3 region has the DNA TGTGCCAGCAGCTTGTACCACATTAATTCACCCCTCAACTTT. The rearrangement joins TRBV5-6 to TRBJ1-6; the D is unclear. The germline V gene encodes CDR1 SGHDT and CDR2 YYEEEE. There are 14 residues in the CDR3.

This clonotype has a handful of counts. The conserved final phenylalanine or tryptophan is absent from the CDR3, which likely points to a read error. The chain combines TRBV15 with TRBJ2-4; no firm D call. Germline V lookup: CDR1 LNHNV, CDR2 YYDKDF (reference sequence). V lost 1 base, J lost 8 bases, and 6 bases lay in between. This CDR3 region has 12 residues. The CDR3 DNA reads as TGTGCCACCAGCAGAGTAGACGACATTCAGTACAAC. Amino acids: CATSRVDDIQYN.

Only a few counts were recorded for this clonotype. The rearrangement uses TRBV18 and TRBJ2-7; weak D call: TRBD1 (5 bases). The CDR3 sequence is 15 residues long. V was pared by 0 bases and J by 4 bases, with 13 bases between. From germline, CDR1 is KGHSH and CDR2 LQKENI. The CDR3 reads CASSPPSTAGYEQYF. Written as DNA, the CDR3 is TGTGCCAGCTCACCACCGTCGACAGCCGGTTACGAGCAGTACTTC.

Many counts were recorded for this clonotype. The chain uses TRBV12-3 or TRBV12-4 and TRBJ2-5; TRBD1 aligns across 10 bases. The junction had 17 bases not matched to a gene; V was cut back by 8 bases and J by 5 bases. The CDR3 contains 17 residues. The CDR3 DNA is TGTGCCAGCGCTCTCCGGGACAGGGGTCTCGGATGGGAGACCCAGTACTTC. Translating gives CASALRDRGLGWETQYF.

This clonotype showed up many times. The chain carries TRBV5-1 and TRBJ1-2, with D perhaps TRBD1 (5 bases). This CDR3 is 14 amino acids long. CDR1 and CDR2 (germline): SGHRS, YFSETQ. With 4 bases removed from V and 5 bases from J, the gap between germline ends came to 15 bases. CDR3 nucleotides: TGCGCCAGCAGCCAGACCCGGGACGCTTATGGCTACACCTTC. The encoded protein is CASSQTRDAYGYTF. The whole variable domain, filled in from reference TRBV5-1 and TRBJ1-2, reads KAGVTQTPRYLIKTRGQQVTLSCSPISGHRSVSWYQQTPGQGLQFLFEYFSETQRNKGNFPGRFSGRQFSNSRSEMNVSTLELGDSALYLCASSQTRDAYGYTFGSGTRLTVV.

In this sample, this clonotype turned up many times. The CDR3 coding sequence is TGCAGCTTAAGGGACAGGGGATACAATGAGCAGTTCTTC. Protein sequence: CSLRDRGYNEQFF. This rearrangement joins TRBV29-1 to TRBJ2-1; 10 nucleotides align to TRBD1. The CDR3 extends over 13 amino acids. The ends lost 8 bases at V and 4 bases at J; junction bases unmatched: 5. CDR1 SQVTM and CDR2 ANQGSEA come from the germline V gene.

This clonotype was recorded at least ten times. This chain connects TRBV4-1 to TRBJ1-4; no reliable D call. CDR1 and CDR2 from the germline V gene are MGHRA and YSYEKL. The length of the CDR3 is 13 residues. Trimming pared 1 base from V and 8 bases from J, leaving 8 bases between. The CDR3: CASSQVQSEKLFF. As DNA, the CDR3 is TGCGCCAGCAGCCAAGTACAGTCCGAAAAACTGTTTTTT.

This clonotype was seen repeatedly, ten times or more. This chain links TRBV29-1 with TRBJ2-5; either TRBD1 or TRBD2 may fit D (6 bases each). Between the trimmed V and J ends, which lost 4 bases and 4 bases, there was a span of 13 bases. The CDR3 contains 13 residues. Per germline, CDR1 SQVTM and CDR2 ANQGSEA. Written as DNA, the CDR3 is TGCAGCGTTGGTGGGGGGCTTGGAGAGACCCAGTACTTC. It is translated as CSVGGGLGETQYF.

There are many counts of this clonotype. This chain's CDR3 is CASSFFLRETYEQYF. CDR3 coding DNA: TGTGCCAGCAGCTTCTTCCTGAGGGAAACCTACGAGCAGTACTTC. J is TRBJ2-7 and V is TRBV7-8, with D perhaps matching TRBD2 (5 bases). V was shortened by 3 bases and J by 2 bases, with 14 bases between the two germline ends. CDR1 is SGHVS, CDR2 FQNEAQ, per germline. This CDR3 contains 15 residues.

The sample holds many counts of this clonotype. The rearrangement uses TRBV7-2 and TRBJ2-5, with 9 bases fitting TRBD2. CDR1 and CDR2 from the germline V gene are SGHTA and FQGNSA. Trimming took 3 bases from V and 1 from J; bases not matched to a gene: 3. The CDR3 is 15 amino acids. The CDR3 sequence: CASSFGTSLQETQYF. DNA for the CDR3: TGTGCCAGCAGCTTCGGGACTAGCCTCCAAGAGACCCAGTACTTC.

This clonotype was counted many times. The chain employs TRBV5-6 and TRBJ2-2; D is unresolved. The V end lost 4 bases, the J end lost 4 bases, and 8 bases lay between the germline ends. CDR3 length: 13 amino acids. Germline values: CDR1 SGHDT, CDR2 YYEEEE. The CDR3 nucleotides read TGTGCCAGCAGCCCGGACCTCACCGGGGAGCTGTTTTTT. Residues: CASSPDLTGELFF.